Below, one T cell receptor (beta chain) is given with its context. This record comes from a study of control samples from healthy donors and cancer patients. Measured with immunoSEQ multiplex PCR; TCRdb has only the in-frame clones, and not every one. Of 130,000 or so clones in the sample, roughly 94% were seen once. This CDR3 has 15 amino acids. Looked up from germline, CDR1 is MNHNS and CDR2 is SASEGT. Trimming took 2 bases from V and 6 from J; bases not matched to a gene: 3. The J gene is TRBJ2-1, the V gene TRBV6-1; TRBD2 agrees at 11 bases. The receptor was derived from a man aged 35-49 years in good health. Sequencing input: blood. The CDR3 coding sequence is TGTGCCAGCAGTGAAACTAGCGGGAGAGGCAATGAGCAGTTCTTC. Encoded protein: CASSETSGRGNEQFF.